These 11 T cell receptor beta chains originate from one sample sequenced in a study of cytomegalovirus exposure and HLA in healthy donors. Clones were read by immunoSEQ multiplex PCR, and TCRdb kept only the in-frame ones, dropping some. The sample includes fewer than 100,000 clones, about 93% of them seen just once. Sequenced material: PBMCs. All receptors derive from a woman aged 18-29 years in good health and CMV-seronegative.

The chain is built from TRBV28 and TRBJ1-2, with 8 nucleotides matching TRBD1. Per the germline V gene, CDR1 is MDHEN and CDR2 is SYDVKM. The length of the CDR3 is 12 residues. Unmatched junction bases numbered 3, after V lost 4 bases and J lost 8 bases. The chain's CDR3 is CASSSDRAGYTF. The CDR3 bases are TGTGCCAGCAGTTCGGACAGGGCCGGCTACACCTTC.

This chain joins TRBV19 and TRBJ2-7, with TRBD2 identical over 10 bases. Germline CDR1 and CDR2: LNHDA and SQIVND (reference sequence). The CDR3 covers 16 residues. Trimming at V came to 0 bases and at J to 2 bases, leaving 4 bases not matched to a gene. CDR3 DNA sequence: TGTGCCAGTAGTATAGATCTAGCGGGGGATACCTACGAGCAGTACTTC. It codes for CASSIDLAGDTYEQYF.

The chain employs TRBV7-9 and TRBJ1-5; D not resolved. Germline V gene sequence: CDR1 SEHNR, CDR2 FQNEAQ (reference sequence). The CDR3 is made up of 13 amino acids. Deletions cut 5 bases from V and 4 bases from J, with 9 bases between. DNA for the CDR3: TGTGCCAGCAGCGTTGACGGGAATCAGCCCCAGCATTTT. This translates into CASSVDGNQPQHF.

The CDR3: CASSRPGLWETQYF. The CDR3 nucleotides read TGTGCCAGCTCACGGCCAGGGCTTTGGGAGACCCAGTACTTC. The J gene is TRBJ2-5, the V gene TRBV18; TRBD1 might be the D (5 bases). Germline CDR1 is KGHSH and CDR2 is LQKENI. V was pared by 4 bases and J by 5 bases, with 14 bases between. This CDR3 is built from 14 residues.

The chain has TRBV11-3 and TRBJ2-1; D ambiguous. Germline assignment: CDR1 SGHNT and CDR2 YENEEA. This CDR3 has 13 residues. Trimming removed 9 bases at V and 7 bases at J, with 16 bases between. This CDR3 reads CASTRPPGNEQFF. The CDR3 coding sequence is TGTGCCAGTACACGGCCCCCGGGTAATGAGCAGTTCTTC.

V is TRBV6-6 and J is TRBJ2-7; the D gene is possibly TRBD2 (7 bases). Trimming pared 8 bases from V and 3 bases from J, leaving 20 bases between. This CDR3 spans 15 amino acids. Germline values: CDR1 MNHNY, CDR2 SVGAGI (reference sequence). The CDR3: CASSYGGGGGYEQYF. DNA of the CDR3: TGTGCCAGCTCCTACGGGGGCGGGGGAGGCTACGAGCAGTACTTC.

This clone was seen only once. The chain links TRBV19 to TRBJ2-7, with 11 nucleotides matching TRBD2. Per the germline V gene, CDR1 is LNHDA and CDR2 is SQIVND (reference sequence). The junction had 7 bases not matched to a gene; V was cut back by 4 bases and J by 2 bases. This CDR3 is built from 16 residues. Written as DNA, the CDR3 is TGTGCCAGTAGTACGATGACTAGCGGGGCCCCCTACGAGCAGTACTTC. Protein product: CASSTMTSGAPYEQYF.

The gene calls are TRBV6-1 and TRBJ1-2; D might be TRBD1 (6 bases). The germline V gene has CDR1 MNHNS and CDR2 SASEGT. This CDR3 comprises 12 residues. The germline V and J ends were trimmed by 6 bases and 4 bases, with 9 bases remaining between them. For the CDR3, the DNA is TGTGCCAGCAGGACAGGAACCTATGGCTACACCTTC. Translation: CASRTGTYGYTF.

V usage is TRBV9 and J usage is TRBJ1-2; D ambiguous. Trimming cost V 0 bases and J 4 bases, with 7 bases left between them. The germline V gene encodes CDR1 SGDLS and CDR2 YYNGEE. This CDR3 has 13 amino acids. CDR3 region: CASSVEAGYGYTF. As DNA, the CDR3 is TGTGCCAGCAGCGTAGAAGCTGGCTATGGCTACACCTTC.

The V gene is TRBV6-1, the J gene TRBJ1-2, with D possibly being TRBD1 (6 bases). V lost 7 bases to trimming and J lost 2 bases, with 23 bases between them. Germline CDR1 MNHNS, CDR2 SASEGT. The CDR3 is made up of 17 amino acids. CDR3 bases: TGTGCCAGCATTGATTCTTACAGGGTTCCTACAAACTATGGCTACACCTTC. It translates to CASIDSYRVPTNYGYTF.

CDR3 region: CASTPTGGINTQYF. In DNA form, the CDR3 reads TGTGCCAGCACCCCCACAGGGGGCATAAATACGCAGTATTTT. V is TRBV11-2 and J is TRBJ2-3; the match to TRBD1 covers 9 bases. Losses at the gene ends were 7 bases for V and 7 bases for J; bases not matched to a gene: 9. CDR3 length equals 14 residues. Germline V gene lookup returns CDR1 SGHAT and CDR2 FQNNGV.